A single TCR beta chain is shown here with its context. Its antigen remains unknown. These data belong to a study of long-term antiretroviral therapy in people with HIV. Post-ART PBMC samples numbered at least two per donor, and pre-ART ones at least one. Study-level findings and limits: HIV repertoires covered narrower CDR3 length ranges than controls did.

A v3.0 immunoSEQ assay was performed at survey level. This table comes from immunoSEQ multiplex PCR, and its TCRdb copy is limited to in-frame clones, with some not included. The data contain around 24,000 clones, more than 65% of them seen just once; the ten biggest clones take up around 5%. Germline assignment: CDR1 SGHDT and CDR2 YYEEEE. The CDR3 contains 13 residues. V was trimmed by 4 bases and J by 0 bases, leaving 8 bases between them. This specimen consisted of unsorted PBMCs, obtained 0.5 years after starting antiretroviral therapy. V usage is TRBV5-6 and J usage is TRBJ2-7; unclear D gene. The receptor was isolated from a middle-aged woman with HIV. CDR3 loop: CASSQTFSYEQYF. The CDR3 DNA reads as TGTGCCAGCAGCCAGACCTTCTCCTACGAGCAGTACTTC.